These 20 T cell receptor beta chains were all obtained from the same sample, sequenced in a study of CD8 T cells in Susac syndrome. RNA amounts of roughly 0.5 to 1 ug underwent reverse transcription with random hexamers. In TCRdb, the immunoSEQ multiplex PCR reads were re-called with MiXCR into one record per CDR3 protein. The data contain 55,000 to 75,000 distinct CDR3 sequences, around 93% of them seen just once; the ten biggest clones take up less than 0.16%. Sequenced material: CD4+ T cells from PBMCs. The receptors stem from a human donor with Susac syndrome.

The chain links TRBV11-1 to TRBJ2-1; unclear D gene. The CDR3 runs to 15 residues. CDR1 SGHAT and CDR2 FQDESV come from the germline V gene (reference sequence). The ends were cut back, 1 base at V and 7 bases at J, with 14 bases in the middle. The DNA for the CDR3 is TGTGCCAGCAGCTTAGAGATAGGCAGACGTAATGAGCAGTTCTTC. Its translation is CASSLEIGRRNEQFF.

This chain joins TRBV6-1 and TRBJ1-2, with TRBD1 matching over 12 bases. Losses at the gene ends were 5 bases for V and 4 bases for J; bases not matched to a gene: 11. Per the germline V gene, CDR1 is MNHNS and CDR2 is SASEGT. This CDR3 is 17 amino acids long. Here the CDR3 reads CASSQRPGQGAIYGYTF. In nucleotides, the CDR3 is TGTGCCAGCAGTCAAAGGCCGGGACAGGGGGCGATCTATGGCTACACCTTC.

The genes are TRBV30 and TRBJ1-1; D is perhaps TRBD1 (5 bases). The CDR3 loop spans 14 amino acids. Germline CDR1 and CDR2: GTSNPN and SVGIG (reference sequence). The ends were cut back, 1 base at V and 4 bases at J, with 13 bases in the middle. CDR3 coding DNA: TGTGCCTGGAGTGGGGACGGGCTGGGCACTGAAGCTTTCTTT. It specifies CAWSGDGLGTEAFF.

This chain links TRBV18 with TRBJ2-1; D gene ambiguous. The germline V gene has CDR1 KGHSH and CDR2 LQKENI. The CDR3 length is 16 residues. V lost 1 base and J lost 0, with 10 bases in between. Here the CDR3 reads CASSPRSRGSYNEQFF. CDR3 sequence (DNA): TGTGCCAGCTCACCACGAAGCCGAGGCTCCTACAATGAGCAGTTCTTC.

J is TRBJ2-7 and V is TRBV5-1; 12 positions agree with TRBD1. The CDR3 has 15 amino acids. Trimming cost V 4 bases and J 7 bases; bases outside gene matches: 9. CDR1 and CDR2 (germline): SGHRS, YFSETQ. CDR3 in amino acids: CASSGTRDRGREQYF. CDR3 in DNA: TGCGCCAGCAGCGGGACCCGGGACAGGGGGCGGGAGCAGTACTTC.

The rearrangement links TRBV4-3 to TRBJ2-1; possibly TRBD1 for D (6 bases). In germline, CDR1 is LGHNA, CDR2 YSLEER. The V end lost 3 bases, the J end lost 5 bases, and 14 bases lay between the germline ends. This CDR3 is built from 15 residues. CDR3 in amino acids: CASSHLPRGDNEQFF. In DNA, the CDR3 is TGCGCCAGCAGCCACCTGCCCAGGGGAGACAATGAGCAGTTCTTC.

The chain couples TRBV28 to TRBJ2-5; no clear D gene. The CDR3 loop spans 19 amino acids. The V gene lost 2 bases and the J gene lost 0 bases, with 22 bases spanning the gap. Germline CDR1 is MDHEN and CDR2 is SYDVKM. Here the CDR3 DNA reads TGTGCCAGCAGTTTAAGAGGTGGGTACCACGGCCGGTACCAAGAGACCCAGTACTTC. It encodes CASSLRGGYHGRYQETQYF.

The J gene is TRBJ1-3, the V gene TRBV28; no clear D gene. There are 15 residues in the CDR3. V was pared by 7 bases and J by 0 bases, with 13 bases between. Germline lookup yields CDR1 MDHEN and CDR2 SYDVKM. CDR3 loop: CASTLMGSSGNTIYF. In DNA, the CDR3 is TGTGCCAGCACCTTAATGGGGTCCTCTGGAAACACCATATATTTT.

CDR3 sequence (DNA): TGCAGTGCTACCCCCGCGGGGTTGTATGAAAAACTGTTTTTT. This gives the protein CSATPAGLYEKLFF. The chain has TRBV20-1 and TRBJ1-4; D is ambiguous. This CDR3 comprises 14 residues. Germline CDR1 is DFQATT and CDR2 is SNEGSKA (reference sequence). V was clipped by 4 bases and J by 6 bases, with 15 bases between them.

The rearrangement joins TRBV20-1 to TRBJ1-5; D call uncertain. CDR1 and CDR2 (germline): DFQATT, SNEGSKA (reference sequence). There are 11 residues in the CDR3. V lost 1 base and J 11 bases, leaving 9 bases between the germline ends. Here the CDR3 DNA reads TGCAGTGCTAGAGTTTCACAGACCCAGCATTTT. Translated, it gives CSARVSQTQHF.

The chain carries TRBV11-1 and TRBJ1-1; D unclear. There are 14 residues in the CDR3. CDR1 SGHAT and CDR2 FQDESV come from the germline V gene (reference sequence). Trimming left V 3 bases short and J 6 bases short, with 14 bases between. Here the CDR3 reads CASSFWGKRAEAFF. Here the CDR3 DNA reads TGTGCCAGCAGCTTTTGGGGAAAGAGGGCTGAAGCTTTCTTT.

The rearrangement uses TRBV7-3 and TRBJ1-1, with D unresolved. The CDR3 covers 13 residues. Trimming left V 1 base short and J 7 bases short, with 10 bases between. CDR1 and CDR2 from the germline V gene are SGHTA and FQGTGA. The CDR3 region has the DNA TGTGCCAGCAGCTTAAGCTACCAGGATGAAGCTTTCTTT. Its protein product is CASSLSYQDEAFF.

CDR3 region: CASSPGQQNTGELFF. DNA for the CDR3: TGTGCCAGCTCACCGGGACAGCAGAACACCGGGGAGCTGTTTTTT. The gene calls are TRBV18 and TRBJ2-2; 7 bases align to TRBD1. The germline V gene encodes CDR1 KGHSH and CDR2 LQKENI. The length of the CDR3 is 15 residues. Trimming removed 3 bases from V and 1 base from J; junction bases left unmatched: 2.

This chain links TRBV12-3 or TRBV12-4 with TRBJ1-2; 8 nucleotides line up with TRBD1. J was trimmed by 8 bases and V by 7 bases; bases with no gene match: 6. This CDR3 comprises 12 residues. DNA of the CDR3: TGTGCCAGCACCCAGGGGGCGGGCGGCTACACCTTC. It specifies CASTQGAGGYTF.

The V call is TRBV18, the J call TRBJ2-3; D is uncertain. The CDR3 extends over 14 amino acids. Germline values: CDR1 KGHSH, CDR2 LQKENI. Trimming shortened V by 2 bases and J by 6 bases, and 12 bases separated the two germline ends. The CDR3 protein is CASSPNLLRDTQYF. CDR3 coding DNA: TGTGCCAGCTCACCAAATCTGCTGCGCGATACGCAGTATTTT.

The rearrangement joins TRBV11-1 to TRBJ2-3; 15 positions agree with TRBD2. Germline CDR1 is SGHAT and CDR2 is FQDESV (reference sequence). J gave up 11 bases and V 4 bases, and 4 bases lay outside the gene matches. The CDR3 contains 14 residues. The CDR3 DNA follows: TGTGCCAGCAGCTGGACTAGCGGGGGGGCTCAGCAGTATTTT. This sequence encodes CASSWTSGGAQQYF.

The rearrangement joins TRBV6-2 or TRBV6-3 to TRBJ2-3; D may be TRBD2 (5 bases). Germline V CDR1 and CDR2: MNHEY, SVGEGT. The CDR3 runs 17 residues. Trimming removed 0 bases at V and 6 bases at J, with 19 bases between. This chain's CDR3 is CASSYSWTLAQPDTQYF. In DNA form, the CDR3 reads TGTGCCAGCAGTTACTCTTGGACTTTAGCTCAACCGGATACGCAGTATTTT.

The genes are TRBV3-1 and TRBJ2-7, with 7 bases identical to TRBD1. The CDR3 contains 15 residues. V gave up 3 bases and J gave up 3 bases; unmatched junction bases: 8. The germline V gene encodes CDR1 LGHDT and CDR2 YNNKEL (reference sequence). CDR3 in amino acids: CASSQAGTASYEQYF. Written as DNA, the CDR3 is TGTGCCAGCAGCCAGGCCGGGACAGCGAGCTACGAGCAGTACTTC.

V usage is TRBV4-3 and J usage is TRBJ1-2; TRBD1 agrees at 7 bases. Germline CDR1 reads LGHNA; CDR2 reads YSLEER. The ends lost 5 bases at V and 2 bases at J; junction bases unmatched: 8. CDR3 size: 15 residues. The CDR3 protein is CASSKGEGANYGYTF. The CDR3 nucleotides are TGCGCCAGCAGCAAAGGGGAGGGGGCCAACTATGGCTACACCTTC.

There are a few counts of this clonotype. The chain has TRBV5-1 and TRBJ2-1, with D hard to call. The germline V gene encodes CDR1 SGHRS and CDR2 YFSETQ. This CDR3 spans 13 amino acids. The ends were cut back, 2 bases at V and 6 bases at J, with 9 bases in the middle. Here the CDR3 reads CASSFIRANEQFF. CDR3 DNA sequence: TGCGCCAGCAGCTTTATTCGTGCCAATGAGCAGTTCTTC.